The 27 T cell receptor beta chains in this list originate from one sample, sequenced in a study of radiotherapy plus CTLA-4 blockade in lung cancer. The repertoire was sequenced with immunoSEQ multiplex PCR; TCRdb's copy has only in-frame clones and lacks some. This sample carries more than 100,000 clones, approximately 90% of them seen once, and the ten largest clones take approximately 7.2%. This specimen consisted of peripheral blood, obtained from a patient treated with radiotherapy plus ipilimumab. Receptors were obtained from a human donor with non-small cell lung cancer that progressed on radiotherapy plus ipilimumab.

This chain uses TRBV6-1 with TRBJ2-3, with a tentative D call TRBD2 (6 bases). Trimming shortened V by 1 base and J by 2 bases, and 10 bases separated the two germline ends. Germline CDR1 is MNHNS and CDR2 is SASEGT. The CDR3 length is 15 residues. CDR3 DNA sequence: TGTGCCAGCAGTGAAGGTGGGAGGCACACAGATACGCAGTATTTT. Its translation: CASSEGGRHTDTQYF.

This rearrangement joins TRBV4-1 to TRBJ2-1, with D perhaps matching TRBD1 or TRBD2 (5 bases each). V was shortened by 4 bases and J by 10 bases, with 11 bases between the two germline ends. Germline V gives CDR1 MGHRA, CDR2 YSYEKL. The CDR3 extends over 12 amino acids. The CDR3 region has the DNA TGCGCCAGCAGCCGAGGGACGGTGGAGCAGTTCTTC. Its protein product is CASSRGTVEQFF.

This chain links TRBV9 with TRBJ2-1, with 10 nucleotides matching TRBD2. This CDR3 spans 17 amino acids. Losses at the gene ends were 0 bases for V and 6 bases for J; bases not matched to a gene: 9. Germline-derived CDR1 and CDR2 are SGDLS and YYNGEE. CDR3 in amino acids: CASSVALAGFGGNEQFF. CDR3 bases: TGTGCCAGCAGCGTAGCACTAGCGGGATTTGGGGGCAATGAGCAGTTCTTC.

This chain joins TRBV5-1 and TRBJ1-4; D possibly corresponds to TRBD1 (6 bases). The CDR3 is 15 residues long. Germline-derived CDR1 and CDR2 are SGHRS and YFSETQ. Deletions cut 0 bases from V and 8 bases from J, with 14 bases between. The CDR3 nucleotides are TGCGCCAGCAGCTTGGACAGGGCCGCGGGCGAAAAACTGTTTTTT. This sequence encodes CASSLDRAAGEKLFF.

For this clone: The sample carries other DNA sequences with the same CDR3. The rearrangement links TRBV5-8 to TRBJ1-1; D gene unclear. The CDR3 is 11 residues long. The germline gives CDR1 SGHTS, CDR2 YDEGEE. Trimming removed 6 bases from V and 3 bases from J, with 6 bases in between. The CDR3 bases are TGTGCCAGCATCAGGTACACTGAAGCTTTCTTT. This translates into CASIRYTEAFF.

This chain connects TRBV10-2 to TRBJ2-7; possible D gene TRBD2, 5 bases. The CDR3 contains 12 residues. Germline V gene lookup returns CDR1 WSHSY and CDR2 SAAADI. Trimming removed 3 bases from V and 7 bases from J, with 10 bases in between. This chain's CDR3 is CASSDLAVEQYF. The CDR3 DNA reads TGCGCCAGCAGTGACCTAGCCGTTGAGCAGTACTTC.

V is TRBV18 and J is TRBJ1-4; 9 nucleotides align to TRBD1. Germline CDR1 KGHSH, CDR2 LQKENI. The CDR3 spans 15 residues. The junction had 6 bases not matched to a gene; V was cut back by 4 bases and J by 6 bases. The CDR3 sequence is CASSRNRGQDEKLFF. DNA for the CDR3: TGTGCCAGCTCACGGAACAGGGGGCAGGATGAAAAACTGTTTTTT.

The chain joins TRBV2 to TRBJ2-7; perhaps TRBD2 as D (6 bases). The CDR3 is made up of 16 amino acids. Germline V gene sequence: CDR1 SNHLY, CDR2 FYNNEI. V was trimmed by 2 bases and J by 6 bases, leaving 20 bases between them. The CDR3 spells CASSEWFGGSGGEQYF. The CDR3 bases are TGTGCCAGCAGTGAATGGTTTGGAGGGAGTGGTGGCGAGCAGTACTTC. The full variable domain, its missing parts supplied by reference TRBV2 and TRBJ2-7, is EPEVTQTPSHQVTQMGQEVILRCVPISNHLYFYWYRQILGQKVEFLVSFYNNEISEKSEIFDDQFSVERPDGSNFTLKIRSTKLEDSAMYFCASSEWFGGSGGEQYFGPGTRLTVT.

The J gene is TRBJ2-3, the V gene TRBV18, with D perhaps TRBD2 (5 bases). The CDR3 contains 15 residues. In germline, CDR1 is KGHSH, CDR2 LQKENI. V dropped 2 bases and J dropped 8 bases, with 17 bases sitting between them. CDR3 amino acids: CASSPTLAREGTQYF. The CDR3 DNA sequence: TGTGCCAGCTCACCAACACTGGCCCGGGAAGGTACGCAGTATTTT.

This clone has a single count. V gene TRBV9 combines with J gene TRBJ2-3; D is perhaps TRBD1 (5 bases). Germline V CDR1 and CDR2: SGDLS, YYNGEE. The germline V and J ends were trimmed by 6 bases and 4 bases, with 18 bases remaining between them. CDR3 length: 15 amino acids. The CDR3 DNA reads as TGTGCCAGCACGACGACAGTCCTGGCGGCAGATACGCAGTATTTT. The encoded protein is CASTTTVLAADTQYF.

The chain combines TRBV25-1 with TRBJ2-7; D remains unclear. The CDR3 length is 13 residues. V gave up 5 bases and J gave up 2 bases, with 10 bases separating them. Looked up from germline, CDR1 is MGHDK and CDR2 is SYGVNS. This CDR3 reads CASSPGVTYEQYF. CDR3 nucleotides: TGTGCCAGCAGTCCTGGGGTAACCTACGAGCAGTACTTC.

This clone was recorded only once. This sequence joins TRBV13 and TRBJ2-7; D may be TRBD1 or TRBD2 (6 bases each). Trimming shortened V by 4 bases and J by 2 bases, and 15 bases separated the two germline ends. Germline V lookup: CDR1 PRHDT, CDR2 FYEKMQ (reference sequence). This CDR3 has 15 amino acids. The CDR3 DNA sequence: TGTGCCAGCAGCTCCAAAGGGGGGAGTCCCTACGAGCAGTACTTC. Translated, it gives CASSSKGGSPYEQYF.

The gene calls are TRBV6-5 and TRBJ2-5; D unclear. The CDR3 extends over 15 amino acids. Germline V gene lookup returns CDR1 MNHEY and CDR2 SVGAGI. V lost 6 bases and J lost 2, with 16 bases in between. CDR3 loop: CASSRDPGPQETQYF. CDR3 nucleotide sequence: TGTGCCAGCAGCCGCGACCCTGGGCCACAAGAGACCCAGTACTTC.

The chain recombines TRBV5-1 with TRBJ1-5, with D unclear. Germline CDR1 is SGHRS and CDR2 is YFSETQ. V dropped 0 bases and J dropped 6 bases, with 13 bases sitting between them. The CDR3 loop spans 15 amino acids. In DNA, the CDR3 is TGCGCCAGCAGCTTGGGAGGTTCCGGGCCTCAGCCCCAGCATTTT. Encoded protein: CASSLGGSGPQPQHF.

The CDR3 DNA sequence: TGTGCCAGCAGTTCCAGGAGCGCGATGGGGGCCTACGAGCAGTACTTC. It specifies CASSSRSAMGAYEQYF. This sequence joins TRBV6-5 and TRBJ2-7; D tentatively fits TRBD1 or TRBD2 (5 bases each). V was trimmed by 4 bases and J by 2 bases, leaving 18 bases between them. Germline lookup yields CDR1 MNHEY and CDR2 SVGAGI. The CDR3 length is 16 residues.

On this clone: Other nucleotide sequences in the sample specify the same CDR3. This chain joins TRBV6-5 and TRBJ2-3, with D unresolved. Trimming took 0 bases from V and 1 from J, leaving 8 bases between them. In germline, CDR1 is MNHEY, CDR2 SVGAGI. The CDR3 is 15 residues long. CDR3 DNA sequence: TGTGCCAGCAGTTACTCGCCGGGCGGCACAGATACGCAGTATTTT. Residues: CASSYSPGGTDTQYF.

The CDR3 DNA is TGTGCCAGCAGCTTAGAGGGAGGAGAGCAGTTCTTC. Residues: CASSLEGGEQFF. The V call is TRBV7-9, the J call TRBJ2-1; D may be TRBD2 (6 bases). Per the germline V gene, CDR1 is SEHNR and CDR2 is FQNEAQ (reference sequence). The CDR3 is 12 residues long. V lost 1 base to trimming and J lost 10 bases, with 8 bases between them.

This rearrangement joins TRBV6-6 to TRBJ1-2; weak D call: TRBD1 (6 bases). Germline V gene data show CDR1 as MNHNY and CDR2 as SVGAGI (reference sequence). The CDR3 sequence is 13 residues long. Trimming shortened V by 7 bases and J by 8 bases, and 17 bases separated the two germline ends. The CDR3: CASNPGAPWGYTF. CDR3 nucleotides: TGTGCCAGCAACCCAGGGGCCCCCTGGGGCTACACCTTC.

CDR3: CASSVVGDRYNEQFF. DNA for the CDR3: TGTGCCAGCAGCGTAGTAGGGGACCGCTACAATGAGCAGTTCTTC. The chain employs TRBV9 and TRBJ2-1; D tentatively reads TRBD1 or TRBD2 (5 bases each). CDR1 SGDLS and CDR2 YYNGEE come from the germline V gene. The length of the CDR3 is 15 residues. The V end lost 0 bases, the J end lost 3 bases, and 10 bases lay between the germline ends.

A note on this clone: The sample contains more than one DNA sequence encoding this CDR3. V and J are TRBV5-1 and TRBJ1-2; no reliable D call. Trimming pared 0 bases from V and 2 bases from J, leaving 5 bases between. Germline V gene data show CDR1 as SGHRS and CDR2 as YFSETQ. The CDR3 covers 13 residues. The chain's CDR3 is CASSLGGNYGYTF. The CDR3, as DNA: TGCGCCAGCAGCTTGGGCGGAAACTATGGCTACACCTTC.

The chain recombines TRBV11-2 with TRBJ2-7; 9 bases are a match to TRBD1. The CDR3 is made up of 18 amino acids. V dropped 5 bases and J dropped 3; count of bases not matched to a gene: 17. Germline loops: CDR1 SGHAT, CDR2 FQNNGV. The CDR3 reads CASSRTTLTGQGFYEQYF. CDR3 nucleotides: TGTGCCAGCAGCCGGACCACACTTACGGGACAGGGTTTCTACGAGCAGTACTTC.

V is TRBV19 and J is TRBJ2-7; tentative D call: TRBD2 (6 bases). Germline assignment: CDR1 LNHDA and CDR2 SQIVND (reference sequence). The germline V and J ends were trimmed by 1 base and 7 bases, with 14 bases remaining between them. This CDR3 comprises 14 residues. CDR3 coding DNA: TGTGCCAGTAGTATAGCCGGGACCCGGGGGGAGCAGTACTTC. Protein product: CASSIAGTRGEQYF.

The chain joins TRBV10-3 to TRBJ1-2; TRBD1 matches 7 bases. CDR3 length: 15 amino acids. J lost 2 bases, V lost 4 bases, and 7 bases had no gene match. The germline CDR1 and CDR2 sequences are ENHRY and SYGVKD. CDR3 protein: CAISAGDRLNYGYTF. Here the CDR3 DNA reads TGTGCCATCAGTGCAGGGGACAGATTGAACTATGGCTACACCTTC.

Written as DNA, the CDR3 is TGTGCCAGCAGTAAGATGGAGGGTCCCAGTGCGTACTACGAGCAGTACTTC. This codes for CASSKMEGPSAYYEQYF. This rearrangement joins TRBV27 to TRBJ2-7, with a weak D call TRBD2 (6 bases). Trimming removed 5 bases at V and 3 bases at J, with 23 bases between. This CDR3 region has 17 residues. CDR1 MNHEY and CDR2 SMNVEV come from the germline V gene (reference sequence).

The chain links TRBV2 to TRBJ2-1; TRBD2 might be the D (5 bases). The CDR3 length is 17 residues. Deletions cut 6 bases from V and 0 bases from J, with 18 bases between. Germline CDR1 and CDR2: SNHLY and FYNNEI. CDR3 protein: CASRSGPQTRSYNEQFF. DNA for the CDR3: TGTGCCAGCAGGAGCGGACCCCAGACTCGCTCCTACAATGAGCAGTTCTTC.

This sequence joins TRBV2 and TRBJ1-1; TRBD1 matches at 7 bases. The CDR3 is made up of 13 amino acids. V lost 3 bases and J lost 5; bases outside the gene matches: 3. The germline V gene encodes CDR1 SNHLY and CDR2 FYNNEI. In nucleotides, the CDR3 is TGTGCCAGCAGTGACAGGGGGGAGACTGAAGCTTTCTTT. Its protein product is CASSDRGETEAFF. The complete variable domain, with remaining parts taken from reference TRBV2 and TRBJ1-1, reads EPEVTQTPSHQVTQMGQEVILRCVPISNHLYFYWYRQILGQKVEFLVSFYNNEISEKSEIFDDQFSVERPDGSNFTLKIRSTKLEDSAMYFCASSDRGETEAFFGQGTRLTVV.

CDR3 sequence (DNA): TGTGCCAGCAGTGAATTCGGCTGGTATAGCAATCAGCCCCAGCATTTT. This gives the protein CASSEFGWYSNQPQHF. The J gene is TRBJ1-5, the V gene TRBV6-1; D ambiguous. The germline CDR1 and CDR2 sequences are MNHNS and SASEGT. Trimming left V 2 bases short and J 0 bases short, with 11 bases between. The CDR3 spans 16 residues.